This T cell receptor (beta chain) is from a study of T cell responses to AZD1222 COVID-19 vaccine. Study results and caveats: Researchers report vaccine-associated CD4 TCRs spanning spike, with dominance at 160-218 and 743-854. Increased Spike-specific TCR breadth and depth were observed after two AZD1222 doses. Sampled repertoires all dated from after the peak T cell response.

In germline, CDR1 is ENHRY, CDR2 SYGVKD. The CDR3 covers 13 residues. Between the trimmed V and J ends, which lost 4 bases and 2 bases, there was a span of 8 bases. In the case of this clone: What it binds is not known.

Clones were sequenced by immunoSEQ multiplex PCR, and TCRdb holds only the in-frame ones, with some missing. The sample shows about 99,000 clones, nearly 90% of them seen only once. The receptor was derived from an adult in good health. The rearrangement links TRBV10-3 to TRBJ1-2; the D is unclear. The source was peripheral blood, collected on day 0 of AZD1222 vaccination. CDR3 coding DNA: TGTGCCATCAGTGGGGCCCCAAACTATGGCTACACCTTC. Amino acid sequence: CAISGAPNYGYTF.